The 22 T cell receptor beta chains below come from one sample, sequenced in a study of T cells expressing NK-cell markers. Following a re-call of the 5' RACE reads, TCRdb has one entry per CDR3 protein and lacks DNA. This sample's table has about 380,000 distinct CDR3 sequences. Sequencing input: blood T cells: a sorted CD56 or NKG2C T cell subset, CD4+ or CD8+ T cells, or bulk PBMC T cells (not recorded which). These receptors came from a man between 18 and 69 years old in good health.

This chain uses TRBV19 with TRBJ2-7. From germline, CDR1 is LNHDA and CDR2 SQIVND (reference sequence). The CDR3 loop spans 11 amino acids. The CDR3 spells CASTGFGEQYF.

The V call is TRBV20-1, the J call TRBJ1-5. The CDR3 totals 12 residues. Germline-derived CDR1 and CDR2 are DFQATT and SNEGSKA (reference sequence). The CDR3 is CSAKDGNQPQHF.

The J gene is TRBJ1-6, the V gene TRBV11-2. The CDR3 sequence is 14 residues long. Germline CDR1 is SGHAT and CDR2 is FQNNGV. CDR3 residues: CASSFRQENSPLHF.

This sequence joins TRBV5-1 and TRBJ2-1; no DNA is available, so the TRBD2 call from TCRdb remains unchecked. The CDR3 covers 15 residues. From germline, CDR1 is SGHRS and CDR2 YFSETQ. Here the CDR3 reads CASTMGRGGLNEQFF.

The chain uses TRBV20-1 and TRBJ2-7; the TCRdb D gene call, TRBD2, has no DNA to confirm it. This CDR3 is built from 15 residues. Germline V CDR1 and CDR2: DFQATT, SNEGSKA (reference sequence). CDR3: CSARLQSTSSVEQYF.

The rearrangement links TRBV28 to TRBJ2-3; TCRdb indicates TRBD1, and absent DNA this call remains unverified. CDR1 and CDR2 from the germline V gene are MDHEN and SYDVKM. The CDR3 consists of 15 residues. The CDR3 reads CASSFGGGSTDTQYF.

V and J are TRBV12-5 and TRBJ2-1. CDR3 length: 12 amino acids. Per germline, CDR1 LGHNT and CDR2 FRNRAP. This CDR3 reads CASGLTLHEQFF.

The chain has TRBV11-2 and TRBJ2-3; TCRdb proposes TRBD1, but this gene call is untestable without DNA. The germline V gene encodes CDR1 SGHAT and CDR2 FQNNGV. CDR3 length equals 15 residues. The CDR3 loop reads CASSFAGRPTDTQYF.

This CDR3 is CASSLDGQRGSIDTQYF. J is TRBJ2-3 and V is TRBV5-1; checking the TCRdb D call of TRBD1 is not possible without DNA. This CDR3 has 17 residues. Germline V gives CDR1 SGHRS, CDR2 YFSETQ.

CDR3 protein: CASSPPASRMQGPWSYEQYF. The chain combines TRBV18 with TRBJ2-7; checking the TCRdb D call of TRBD1 is not possible without DNA. The CDR3 spans 20 residues. CDR1 KGHSH and CDR2 LQKENI come from the germline V gene.

The rearrangement links TRBV19 to TRBJ1-2; lacking DNA, the TRBD1 call made by TCRdb goes unchecked. Germline CDR1 LNHDA, CDR2 SQIVND (reference sequence). This CDR3 spans 14 amino acids. The CDR3 is CASTPGDRFHGYTF.

The gene calls are TRBV6-6 and TRBJ2-7. CDR3 length: 13 residues. CDR1 is MNHNY and CDR2 is SVGAGI in the germline V gene (reference sequence). CDR3 amino acids: CASSYLWEAEQYF.

This chain joins TRBV7-6 and TRBJ2-5; without DNA, the TCRdb call of TRBD1 cannot be checked. The CDR3 runs 15 residues. Germline CDR1 reads SGHVS; CDR2 reads FNYEAQ. CDR3 residues: CASSFSTGTAETQYF. Looking up the rest from reference TRBV7-6 and TRBJ2-5 gives the full variable domain: GAGVSQSPRYKVTKRGQDVALRCDPISGHVSLYWYRQALGQGPEFLTYFNYEAQQDKSGLPNDRFSAERPEGSISTLTIQRTEQRDSAMYRCASSFSTGTAETQYFGPGTRLLVL.

The rearrangement links TRBV10-3 to TRBJ1-4; TCRdb outputs TRBD1, but without DNA this stays unchecked. CDR1 and CDR2 from the germline V gene are ENHRY and SYGVKD. This CDR3 comprises 12 residues. The CDR3 spells CAKDRANEKLFF.

The chain recombines TRBV6-1 with TRBJ2-3; TCRdb reports TRBD1, a call that lacks DNA to check it against. This CDR3 is 16 amino acids long. Germline CDR1 MNHNS, CDR2 SASEGT. The chain's CDR3 is CASRNPGQGAKDTQYF.

The chain joins TRBV20-1 to TRBJ1-6; TCRdb selects TRBD1, and the lack of DNA leaves this call unchecked. Germline lookup yields CDR1 DFQATT and CDR2 SNEGSKA (reference sequence). This CDR3 has 15 amino acids. The CDR3 here is CSATTRTNYNSPLHF.

This rearrangement joins TRBV27 to TRBJ1-6. The CDR3 has 14 residues. Germline CDR1 and CDR2: MNHEY and SMNVEV (reference sequence). This chain's CDR3 is CASSPLLRDSPLHF.

V gene TRBV5-4 combines with J gene TRBJ2-1; TCRdb indicates TRBD1, and absent DNA this call remains unverified. CDR1 is SGHNT, CDR2 YYREEE, per germline (reference sequence). The CDR3 is made up of 12 amino acids. CDR3 residues: CASSSPGGKQFF.

The gene calls are TRBV7-9 and TRBJ2-1; as DNA is missing, the TRBD2 call by TCRdb cannot be tested. CDR1 is SEHNR, CDR2 FQNEAQ, per germline (reference sequence). This CDR3 spans 15 amino acids. This chain's CDR3 is CASSSTSGRGNEQFF.

This chain links TRBV18 with TRBJ1-1; the D call from TCRdb, TRBD1, cannot be confirmed without DNA. Germline V gives CDR1 KGHSH, CDR2 LQKENI. The CDR3 consists of 15 residues. The chain's CDR3 is CASSYTGSGGTEAFF.

The chain employs TRBV6-2 or TRBV6-3 and TRBJ2-1; TCRdb selects TRBD2, and the lack of DNA leaves this call unchecked. The CDR3 consists of 21 residues. Germline V lookup: CDR1 MNHEY, CDR2 SVGEGT. The chain's CDR3 is CASTLVGSPGTSGGARNEQFF.

The chain joins TRBV2 to TRBJ2-3. This CDR3 comprises 14 residues. Germline CDR1 is SNHLY and CDR2 is FYNNEI. The CDR3 region is CASRPNGGTDTQYF.